The 23 T cell receptor beta chains below all came from one sample that was sequenced in a study of T cell repertoires in cytomegalovirus infection. Their antigen targets remain unknown. MiXCR, run by TCRdb on the reads, gives a single entry per CDR3 protein. The sample shows around 500,000 distinct CDR3 sequences, under 45% of them seen only once. Sequencing was performed on cultured PBMCs, taken from culture after CMV antigen stimulation. These receptor sequences come from a human donor in good health (CMV status not recorded). Some clones in this sample may be carry-over from other donors' samples.

The chain links TRBV6-6 to TRBJ1-1; 7 bases agree with TRBD1. This CDR3 has 16 amino acids. Germline V gives CDR1 MNHNY, CDR2 SVGAGI (reference sequence). The V and J ends lost 6 bases and 4 bases, in that order; junction bases with no gene match: 14. The CDR3 coding sequence is TGTGCCAGCAGCAGGGGGTCGGGAGGGTCGGCCACTGAAGCTTTCTTT. Translated, it gives CASSRGSGGSATEAFF.

This clonotype has a count of ten or more. The V gene is TRBV7-2, the J gene TRBJ2-3; maybe TRBD1 (5 bases). CDR1 is SGHTA and CDR2 is FQGNSA in the germline V gene. The V end was cut by 4 bases, the J end by 1 base, with 12 bases between. There are 15 residues in the CDR3. The CDR3 is CASSSAVGGTDTQYF. The CDR3 nucleotides read TGTGCCAGCAGCTCCGCCGTAGGGGGCACAGATACGCAGTATTTT.

The gene calls are TRBV20-1 and TRBJ2-3; possibly TRBD2 for D (6 bases). Trimming took off 2 bases at V and 0 bases at J, with 9 bases between the two ends. The V gene's germline CDR1 is DFQATT and CDR2 SNEGSKA (reference sequence). The CDR3 length is 14 residues. The CDR3 reads CSARLAASTDTQYF. DNA of the CDR3: TGCAGTGCTAGATTAGCGGCTAGCACAGATACGCAGTATTTT.

The CDR3 bases are TGTGCCAGCTCACGCGGGAGGGACTCCTACAATGAGCAGTTCTTC. This encodes CASSRGRDSYNEQFF. The chain carries TRBV18 and TRBJ2-1, with 9 bases identical to TRBD2. V gave up 4 bases and J gave up 0 bases; unmatched junction bases: 1. This CDR3 spans 15 amino acids. Germline-derived CDR1 and CDR2 are KGHSH and LQKENI.

This clonotype was observed a handful of times. The V gene is TRBV11-2, the J gene TRBJ1-3; the D is unclear. The ends were cut back, 5 bases at V and 7 bases at J, with 9 bases in the middle. Germline lookup yields CDR1 SGHAT and CDR2 FQNNGV. CDR3 size: 12 residues. CDR3 sequence reads: CASSPGRNTIYF. The CDR3 nucleotides are TGTGCCAGCAGCCCCGGGCGTAACACCATATATTTT.

The chain couples TRBV29-1 to TRBJ2-1; 8 nucleotides match TRBD1. CDR1 and CDR2 from the germline V gene are SQVTM and ANQGSEA. V was clipped by 3 bases and J by 3 bases; unmatched bases: 7. The CDR3 has 15 residues. The CDR3 reads CSVEYRGRYYNEQFF. CDR3 DNA: TGCAGCGTTGAGTACAGGGGGAGGTACTACAATGAGCAGTTCTTC.

CDR3 sequence reads: CASSPLGVRSLYGYTF. The CDR3 nucleotides read TGTGCCAGCAGTCCCCTAGGGGTACGCTCCCTCTATGGCTACACCTTC. The chain is built from TRBV12-3 or TRBV12-4 and TRBJ1-2; D might be TRBD1 (5 bases). This CDR3 is 16 amino acids long. Trimming left V 5 bases short and J 4 bases short, with 20 bases between.

This chain uses TRBV7-2 with TRBJ2-3, with 8 bases identical to TRBD2. Germline CDR1 SGHTA, CDR2 FQGNSA. The trim removed 8 bases at V and 0 bases at J, leaving 10 bases unmatched. This CDR3 region has 16 residues. CDR3 coding DNA: TGTGCCAGCTCGGGGGGGAACCGACCTAGCACAGATACGCAGTATTTT. It codes for CASSGGNRPSTDTQYF.

This clonotype was counted between two and nine times. The gene calls are TRBV19 and TRBJ2-5, with 11 bases that match TRBD2. Germline trimming cut 0 bases from V and 2 bases from J; bases unmatched to any gene: 8. This CDR3 has 18 amino acids. The germline V gene has CDR1 LNHDA and CDR2 SQIVND (reference sequence). CDR3 sequence: CASSIDGRLAGLQETQYF. The CDR3 nucleotides read TGTGCCAGTAGTATAGACGGACGACTAGCGGGGTTACAAGAGACCCAGTACTTC.

The chain employs TRBV10-1 and TRBJ2-4; D could derive from TRBD1 or TRBD2 (5 bases each). Germline assignment: CDR1 WNHNN and CDR2 SYGVQD (reference sequence). Trimming left V 4 bases short and J 6 bases short, with 7 bases between. CDR3 length equals 12 residues. CDR3 DNA: TGCGCCAGCAGTGGGGACCCAAACATTCAGTACTTC. It yields the protein CASSGDPNIQYF.

This clonotype was detected only a few times. The chain combines TRBV11-2 with TRBJ2-1; no clear D. Looked up from germline, CDR1 is SGHAT and CDR2 is FQNNGV. The CDR3 length is 16 residues. Trimming stripped 5 bases from V and 6 bases from J, with 20 bases between. The CDR3 protein is CASSPEDLTHSNEQFF. The CDR3 DNA is TGTGCCAGCAGCCCCGAGGACCTAACCCATTCCAATGAGCAGTTCTTC. Based on the CDR3 plus reference TRBV11-2 and TRBJ2-1, the full variable domain is EAGVAQSPRYKIIEKRQSVAFWCNPISGHATLYWYQQILGQGPKLLIQFQNNGVVDDSQLPKDRFSAERLKGVDSTLKIQPAKLEDSAVYLCASSPEDLTHSNEQFFGPGTRLTVL.

This chain connects TRBV28 to TRBJ1-6; D unresolved. V gave up 6 bases and J gave up 6 bases, with 18 bases separating them. CDR3 length: 16 residues. The germline CDR1 and CDR2 sequences are MDHEN and SYDVKM. In DNA form, the CDR3 reads TGTGCCAGCAGAACCAGCCTCGCCATTCGTAATTCACCCCTCCACTTT. Amino acid sequence: CASRTSLAIRNSPLHF.

The chain is built from TRBV19 and TRBJ1-2, with 7 bases identical to TRBD1. CDR1 and CDR2 from the germline V gene are LNHDA and SQIVND (reference sequence). Trimming took 3 bases from V and 12 from J; bases not matched to a gene: 10. The CDR3 runs 13 residues. CDR3 loop: CASSIAGQRRDTF. For the CDR3, the DNA is TGTGCCAGTAGTATTGCGGGACAGAGGAGGGACACCTTC.

The chain employs TRBV7-2 and TRBJ2-1; tentative D call: TRBD2 (5 bases). The CDR3 loop spans 13 amino acids. Looked up from germline, CDR1 is SGHTA and CDR2 is FQGNSA. Between the trimmed V and J ends, which lost 5 bases and 8 bases, there was a span of 13 bases. The CDR3 loop is CASSRPDFYEQFF. The CDR3 nucleotides read TGTGCCAGCAGCCGGCCGGACTTTTATGAGCAGTTCTTC.

The J gene is TRBJ2-1, the V gene TRBV7-6; 7 nucleotides match TRBD2. Trimming took 0 bases from V and 8 from J; bases not matched to a gene: 10. Germline V gene data show CDR1 as SGHVS and CDR2 as FNYEAQ. The CDR3 loop spans 16 amino acids. This chain's CDR3 is CASSLAGGGVWDEQFF. The CDR3 DNA sequence: TGTGCCAGCAGCTTAGCTGGGGGGGGAGTTTGGGATGAGCAGTTCTTC.

This clonotype was counted a few times. V and J are TRBV7-2 and TRBJ2-1; 11 positions match TRBD2. Germline loops: CDR1 SGHTA, CDR2 FQGNSA. J gave up 3 bases and V 0 bases, and 1 base lay outside the gene matches. This CDR3 spans 16 amino acids. CDR3: CASSLAGTSGYNEQFF. DNA for the CDR3: TGTGCCAGCAGCTTAGCGGGGACTAGCGGCTACAATGAGCAGTTCTTC. Drawing the rest from reference TRBV7-2 and TRBJ2-1, the complete variable domain is GAGVSQSPSNKVTEKGKDVELRCDPISGHTALYWYRQSLGQGLEFLIYFQGNSAPDKSGLPSDRFSAERTGGSVSTLTIQRTQQEDSAVYLCASSLAGTSGYNEQFFGPGTRLTVL.

This clonotype came up once. This rearrangement joins TRBV19 to TRBJ2-3; 15 nucleotides line up with TRBD2. Germline V gene lookup returns CDR1 LNHDA and CDR2 SQIVND (reference sequence). J gave up 8 bases and V 5 bases, and 8 bases lay outside the gene matches. CDR3 size: 16 residues. The CDR3 reads CASSSGTSGGRGTQYF. CDR3 nucleotide sequence: TGTGCCAGTAGTTCCGGGACTAGCGGGGGGAGAGGTACGCAGTATTTT.

The chain recombines TRBV20-1 with TRBJ2-4; possible D gene TRBD2, 6 bases. Germline CDR1 reads DFQATT; CDR2 reads SNEGSKA (reference sequence). Deletions cut 5 bases from V and 1 base from J, with 15 bases between. The CDR3 runs to 15 residues. The CDR3 sequence is CSASGWSGAKNIQYF. As DNA, the CDR3 is TGCAGTGCTTCTGGGTGGAGCGGGGCCAAAAACATTCAGTACTTC.

This clonotype was detected only a few times. V is TRBV4-3 and J is TRBJ1-6; TRBD1 is a possible D gene (6 bases). There are 15 residues in the CDR3. The germline V and J ends were trimmed by 0 bases and 10 bases, with 13 bases remaining between them. Germline lookup yields CDR1 LGHNA and CDR2 YSLEER. CDR3 bases: TGCGCCAGCAGCCAAGATCCGGACAGAGGATCACCCCTCCACTTT. It translates to CASSQDPDRGSPLHF.

This clonotype was seen only once. V usage is TRBV2 and J usage is TRBJ2-2; D gene unclear. The CDR3 has 14 residues. V was shortened by 2 bases and J by 6 bases, with 10 bases between the two germline ends. Germline assignment: CDR1 SNHLY and CDR2 FYNNEI. CDR3 residues: CASSEQAQAGELFF. CDR3 in DNA: TGTGCCAGCAGTGAACAGGCGCAGGCCGGGGAGCTGTTTTTT.

This clonotype showed up just a few times. The J gene is TRBJ1-1, the V gene TRBV20-1; TRBD1 agrees at 7 bases. CDR1 DFQATT and CDR2 SNEGSKA come from the germline V gene (reference sequence). The CDR3 is 14 residues long. The trim removed 1 base at V and 5 bases at J, leaving 7 bases unmatched. CDR3 sequence reads: CSARVVTGDTEAFF. The CDR3 nucleotides read TGCAGTGCTAGAGTGGTAACAGGGGATACTGAAGCTTTCTTT.

This clonotype turned up a few times. V and J are TRBV7-9 and TRBJ1-4; D remains unclear. This CDR3 contains 13 residues. The germline CDR1 and CDR2 sequences are SEHNR and FQNEAQ (reference sequence). Trimming took 1 base from V and 7 from J, leaving 7 bases between them. The chain's CDR3 is CASSLGGIEKLFF. The CDR3 DNA is TGTGCCAGCAGCTTAGGGGGAATTGAAAAACTGTTTTTT.

This clonotype was seen only a few times. J is TRBJ1-2 and V is TRBV7-2; D gene ambiguous. The CDR3 has 13 amino acids. V was clipped by 4 bases and J by 4 bases, with 10 bases between them. Germline CDR1 reads SGHTA; CDR2 reads FQGNSA. CDR3 nucleotides: TGTGCCAGCAGCTCCCGGGCCACCTATGGCTACACCTTC. Translating it yields CASSSRATYGYTF. Variable domain in full (rest from reference TRBV7-2 and TRBJ1-2): GAGVSQSPSNKVTEKGKDVELRCDPISGHTALYWYRQSLGQGLEFLIYFQGNSAPDKSGLPSDRFSAERTGGSVSTLTIQRTQQEDSAVYLCASSSRATYGYTFGSGTRLTVV.